Here is one T cell receptor beta chain with its context. Its antigen is still unknown. This sample also contains other DNA sequences that code for the same CDR3. Sequencing was performed with immunoSEQ multiplex PCR; in TCRdb, only in-frame clones are kept and a portion is missing. The repertoire includes a few million clones, approximately 90% of them detected once, and approximately 0.4% sits in the top ten. The data originate from a study of shared clonotypes between healthy human individuals. General study findings and limits: Lower generation probabilities were found for non-shared clonotypes than for those shared by all four donors. Generally, naive subsets came out with larger estimated richness than memory subsets.

The CDR3 length is 13 residues. Germline CDR1 GTSNPN, CDR2 SVGIG (reference sequence). The J segment lost 4 bases and the V segment lost 3 bases, leaving 3 bases of the junction unmatched. The chain carries TRBV30 and TRBJ1-5; TRBD1 matches 7 bases. Sequences were obtained from naive CD4+ T cells from PBMCs. As for subset: CD45RA+ positively selected. The sequence came from a man between 18 and 35 years old in good health. Some clones in this sample may be carry-over from other donors' samples. CDR3 sequence (DNA): TGTGCCTGGAGCACAGGGGAGAATCAGCCCCAGCATTTT. Amino acids: CAWSTGENQPQHF.